This paragraph reports one T cell receptor beta chain. V lost 6 bases, J lost 8 bases, and 7 bases stayed unmatched. Germline lookup yields CDR1 LNHDA and CDR2 SQIVND (reference sequence). The CDR3 spans 14 residues. Per the study methods: Amplified reference gene primers provided the basis for estimating nucleated cell counts. Sequencing used immunoSEQ multiplex PCR; TCRdb keeps in-frame clones, though not all of them. From that table come the V and J calls and clone size; the DNA was used to work out D and trimming. Of 150,000 to 200,000 clones listed, around 84% are singletons. The data are from a study of blood T cell repertoires in COVID-19. Study overall: The origin of the acute and convalescent COVID-19 samples was the United States, Italy and Spain. In each case, the material was cDNA or gDNA derived from T cells, B-cell-depleted T cells, or PBMCs.

Material: peripheral blood. The chain is built from TRBV19 and TRBJ1-6; 7 nucleotides agree with TRBD1. This receptor was taken from a woman aged 80 or over with acute or convalescent COVID-19. CDR3 in amino acids: CASRKRQGDSPLHF. CDR3 nucleotides: TGTGCCAGTAGGAAACGGCAGGGGGATTCACCCCTCCACTTT.